Sequencing of this T cell receptor beta chain was carried out in a study of blood T cell repertoires in COVID-19. At the level of the study: COVID-19 samples, acute and convalescent, were from the United States, Italy and Spain. T cells, B-cell-depleted T cells, or PBMCs provided the cDNA or gDNA that served as material.

Original methodology: Reference gene primer amplification in the assay estimated nucleated cell counts. The data were produced by immunoSEQ multiplex PCR, yet TCRdb's version contains in-frame clones alone and is incomplete. The DNA was the basis for D and trimming; V, J and clone size are from that table. The sample consists of more than 85,000 clones, around nine tenths of them appearing once. CDR3 length: 19 amino acids. Losses at the gene ends were 5 bases for V and 4 bases for J; bases not matched to a gene: 19. Germline-derived CDR1 and CDR2 are SGHTA and FQGTGA. The receptor comes from a human donor in a cohort sampled during active COVID-19. The V call is TRBV7-3, the J call TRBJ1-2; 10 nucleotides match TRBD1. Material: peripheral blood. The CDR3 loop is CASSPKPGQGNRGIYGYTF. The DNA for the CDR3 is TGTGCCAGCAGCCCAAAACCGGGACAGGGGAATCGTGGAATCTATGGCTACACCTTC.